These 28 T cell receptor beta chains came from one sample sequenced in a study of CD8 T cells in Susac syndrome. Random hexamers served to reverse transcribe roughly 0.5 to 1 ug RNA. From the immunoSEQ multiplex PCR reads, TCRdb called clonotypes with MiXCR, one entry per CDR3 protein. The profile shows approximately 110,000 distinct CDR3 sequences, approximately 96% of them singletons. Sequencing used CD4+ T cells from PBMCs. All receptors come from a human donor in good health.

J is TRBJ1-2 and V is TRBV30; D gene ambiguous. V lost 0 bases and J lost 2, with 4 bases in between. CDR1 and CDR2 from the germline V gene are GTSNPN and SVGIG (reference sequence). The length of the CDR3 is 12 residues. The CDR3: CAWSVENYGYTF. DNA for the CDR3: TGTGCCTGGAGTGTAGAAAACTATGGCTACACCTTC. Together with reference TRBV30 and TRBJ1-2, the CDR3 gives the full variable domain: SQTIHQWPATLVQPVGSPLSLECTVEGTSNPNLYWYRQAAGRGLQLLFYSVGIGQISSEVPQNLSASRPQDRQFILSSKKLLLSDSGFYLCAWSVENYGYTFGSGTRLTVV.

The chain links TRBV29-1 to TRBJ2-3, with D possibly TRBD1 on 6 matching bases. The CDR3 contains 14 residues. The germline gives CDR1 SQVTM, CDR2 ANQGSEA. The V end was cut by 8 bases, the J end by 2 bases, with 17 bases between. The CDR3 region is CSPPKGHHTDTQYF. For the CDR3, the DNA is TGCAGCCCACCAAAGGGACATCACACAGATACGCAGTATTTT.

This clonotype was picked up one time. CDR3: CASRRSGIGDTQYF. CDR3 DNA sequence: TGTGCCAGCAGGCGCAGTGGGATCGGAGATACGCAGTATTTT. The chain has TRBV6-5 and TRBJ2-3; no clear D gene. The V and J ends lost 6 bases and 5 bases respectively, with 15 bases between them. CDR1 and CDR2 from the germline V gene are MNHEY and SVGAGI. CDR3 length: 14 residues.

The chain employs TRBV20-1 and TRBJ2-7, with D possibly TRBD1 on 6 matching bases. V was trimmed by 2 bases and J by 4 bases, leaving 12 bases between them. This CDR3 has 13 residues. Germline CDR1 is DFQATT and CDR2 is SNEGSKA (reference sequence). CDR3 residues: CSARMGARYEQYF. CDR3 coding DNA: TGCAGTGCTAGAATGGGGGCGAGATACGAGCAGTACTTC.

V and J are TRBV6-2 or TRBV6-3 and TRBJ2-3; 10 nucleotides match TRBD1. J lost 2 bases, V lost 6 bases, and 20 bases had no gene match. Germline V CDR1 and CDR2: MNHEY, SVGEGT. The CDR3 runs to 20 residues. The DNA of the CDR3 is TGTGCCAGCAGGCTCGGCCAAGGACAGGGGGGACCATCCAACACAGATACGCAGTATTTT. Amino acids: CASRLGQGQGGPSNTDTQYF.

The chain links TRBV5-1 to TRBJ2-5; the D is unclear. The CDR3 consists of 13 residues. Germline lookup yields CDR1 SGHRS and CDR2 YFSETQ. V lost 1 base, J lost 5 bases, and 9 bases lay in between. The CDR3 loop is CASSLTGWETQYF. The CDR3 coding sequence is TGCGCCAGCAGCTTGACTGGGTGGGAGACCCAGTACTTC.

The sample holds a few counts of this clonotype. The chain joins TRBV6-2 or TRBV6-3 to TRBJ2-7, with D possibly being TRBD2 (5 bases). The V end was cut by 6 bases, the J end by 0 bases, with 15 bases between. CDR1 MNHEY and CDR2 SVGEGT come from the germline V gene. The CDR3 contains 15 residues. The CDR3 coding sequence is TGTGCCAGCAGCTCGGCGGCGGCGGGCTCCTACGAGCAGTACTTC. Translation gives CASSSAAAGSYEQYF.

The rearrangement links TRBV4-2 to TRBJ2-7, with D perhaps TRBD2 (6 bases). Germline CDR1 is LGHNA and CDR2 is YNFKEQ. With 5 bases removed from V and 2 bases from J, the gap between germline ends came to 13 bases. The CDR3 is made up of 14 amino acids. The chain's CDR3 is CASSRRGSPYEQYF. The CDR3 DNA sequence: TGTGCCAGCAGCAGACGGGGGAGCCCCTACGAGCAGTACTTC.

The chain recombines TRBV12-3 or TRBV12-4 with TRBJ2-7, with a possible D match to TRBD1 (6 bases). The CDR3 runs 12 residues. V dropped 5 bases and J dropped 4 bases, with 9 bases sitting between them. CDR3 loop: CASSPTGYEQYF. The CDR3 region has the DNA TGTGCCAGCAGTCCTACAGGGTACGAGCAGTACTTC.

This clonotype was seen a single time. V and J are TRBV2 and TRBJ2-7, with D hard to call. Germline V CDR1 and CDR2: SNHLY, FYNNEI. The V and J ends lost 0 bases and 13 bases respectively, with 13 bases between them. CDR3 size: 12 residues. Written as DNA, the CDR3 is TGTGCCAGCAGTGAAGCCGGCAGGATCGTATACTTC. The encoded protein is CASSEAGRIVYF.

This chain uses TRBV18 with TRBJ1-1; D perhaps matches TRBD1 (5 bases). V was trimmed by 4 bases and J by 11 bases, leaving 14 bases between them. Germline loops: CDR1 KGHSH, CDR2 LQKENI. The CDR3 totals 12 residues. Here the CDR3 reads CASSLQGQAAFF. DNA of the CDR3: TGTGCCAGCTCACTACAAGGACAAGCGGCTTTCTTT.

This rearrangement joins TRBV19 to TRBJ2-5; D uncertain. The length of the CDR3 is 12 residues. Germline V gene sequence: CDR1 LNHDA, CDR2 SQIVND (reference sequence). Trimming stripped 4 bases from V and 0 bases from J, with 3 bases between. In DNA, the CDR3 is TGTGCCAGTAGTACGTACCAAGAGACCCAGTACTTC. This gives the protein CASSTYQETQYF.

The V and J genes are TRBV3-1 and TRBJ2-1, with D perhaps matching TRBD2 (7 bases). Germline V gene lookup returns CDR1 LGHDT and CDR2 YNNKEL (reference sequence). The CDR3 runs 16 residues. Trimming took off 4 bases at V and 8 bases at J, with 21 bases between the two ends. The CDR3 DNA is TGTGCCAGCAGCCTTCTTAGCGGGTCCCAGGGGTATGAGCAGTTCTTC. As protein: CASSLLSGSQGYEQFF.

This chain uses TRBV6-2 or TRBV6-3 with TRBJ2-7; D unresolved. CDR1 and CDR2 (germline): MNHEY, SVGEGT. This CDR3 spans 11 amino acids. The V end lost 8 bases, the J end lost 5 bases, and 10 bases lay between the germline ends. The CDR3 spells CASSDTDEQYF. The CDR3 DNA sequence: TGTGCCAGCTCCGACACGGACGAGCAGTACTTC.

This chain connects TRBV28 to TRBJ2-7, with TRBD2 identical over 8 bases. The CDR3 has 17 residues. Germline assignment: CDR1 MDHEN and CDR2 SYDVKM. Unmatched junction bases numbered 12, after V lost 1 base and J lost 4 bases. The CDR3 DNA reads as TGTGCCAGCAGTTTATCCCAGGGCGGGGGGAGTTCGTACGAGCAGTACTTC. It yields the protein CASSLSQGGGSSYEQYF.

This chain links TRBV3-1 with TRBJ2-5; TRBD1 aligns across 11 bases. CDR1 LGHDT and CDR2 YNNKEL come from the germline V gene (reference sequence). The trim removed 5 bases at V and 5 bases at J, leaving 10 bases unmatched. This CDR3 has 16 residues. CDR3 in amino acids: CASSALDRGPLETQYF. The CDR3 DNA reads TGTGCCAGCAGCGCACTGGACAGGGGGCCGCTGGAGACCCAGTACTTC.

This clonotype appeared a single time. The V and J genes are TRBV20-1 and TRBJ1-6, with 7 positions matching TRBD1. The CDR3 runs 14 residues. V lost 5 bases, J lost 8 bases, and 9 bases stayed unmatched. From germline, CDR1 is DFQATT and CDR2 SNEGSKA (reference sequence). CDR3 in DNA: TGCAGTGCTCCCCCCCCAGGGGGGGATTCACCCCTCCACTTT. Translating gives CSAPPPGGDSPLHF.

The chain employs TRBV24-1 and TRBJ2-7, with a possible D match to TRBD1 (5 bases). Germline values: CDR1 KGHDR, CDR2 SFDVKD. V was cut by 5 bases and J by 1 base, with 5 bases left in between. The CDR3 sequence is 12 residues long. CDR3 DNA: TGTGCCACCAGTGCAGGGTCCTACGAGCAGTACTTC. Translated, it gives CATSAGSYEQYF.

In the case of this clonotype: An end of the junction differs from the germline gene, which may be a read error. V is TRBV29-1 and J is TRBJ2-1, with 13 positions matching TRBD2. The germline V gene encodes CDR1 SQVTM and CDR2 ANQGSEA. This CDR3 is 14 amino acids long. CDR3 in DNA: TGCAGCGTGGAAGGACTAGCGGGAGTGGAGGAGCAGTTCTTC. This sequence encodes CSVEGLAGVEEQFF.

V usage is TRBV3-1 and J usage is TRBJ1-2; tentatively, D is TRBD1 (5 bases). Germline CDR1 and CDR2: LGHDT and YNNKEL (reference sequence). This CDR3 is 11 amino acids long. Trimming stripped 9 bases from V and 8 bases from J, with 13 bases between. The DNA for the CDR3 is TGTGCCAGTGGGGGTGGCGCGGGCTACACCTTC. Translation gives CASGGGAGYTF.

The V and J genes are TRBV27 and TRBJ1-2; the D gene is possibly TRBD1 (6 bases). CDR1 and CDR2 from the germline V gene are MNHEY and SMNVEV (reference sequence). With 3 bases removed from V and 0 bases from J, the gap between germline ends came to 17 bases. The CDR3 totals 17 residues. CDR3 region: CASSFSRWTVTNYGYTF. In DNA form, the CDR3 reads TGTGCCAGCAGTTTCAGTCGGTGGACAGTAACTAACTATGGCTACACCTTC.

The CDR3 sequence is CASSPPGTGELLYEQYF. CDR3 nucleotide sequence: TGTGCCAGCTCACCTCCGGGGACAGGGGAACTTCTCTACGAGCAGTACTTC. This chain connects TRBV18 to TRBJ2-7; 10 positions agree with TRBD1. Per the germline V gene, CDR1 is KGHSH and CDR2 is LQKENI. Trimming cost V 3 bases and J 3 bases; bases outside gene matches: 11. The CDR3 runs 17 residues.

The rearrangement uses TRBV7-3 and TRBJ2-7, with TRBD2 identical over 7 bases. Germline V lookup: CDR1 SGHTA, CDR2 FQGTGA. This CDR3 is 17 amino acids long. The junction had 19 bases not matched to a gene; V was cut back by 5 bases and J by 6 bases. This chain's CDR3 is CASSPDPIRKGLREQYF. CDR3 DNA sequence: TGTGCCAGCAGCCCGGACCCCATAAGGAAGGGACTACGCGAGCAGTACTTC.

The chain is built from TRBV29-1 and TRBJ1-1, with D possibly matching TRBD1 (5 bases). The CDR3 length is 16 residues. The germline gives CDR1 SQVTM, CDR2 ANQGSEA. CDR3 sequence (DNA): TGCAGTGGCCAGGCCGGACGGGGGGGACTGAACACTGAAGCTTTCTTT. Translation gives CSGQAGRGGLNTEAFF.

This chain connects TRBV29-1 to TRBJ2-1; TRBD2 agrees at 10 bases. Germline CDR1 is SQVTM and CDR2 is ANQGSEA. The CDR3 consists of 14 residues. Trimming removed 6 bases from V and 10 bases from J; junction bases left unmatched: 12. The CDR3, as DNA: TGCAGCGTGGGTGGGACTAGCGTGGCACGAGAGCAGTTCTTC. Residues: CSVGGTSVAREQFF.

The CDR3 DNA is TGTGCCAGTAGTGCCCGGGGGGAGACCCAGTACTTC. Its protein is CASSARGETQYF. The V and J genes are TRBV19 and TRBJ2-5; possibly TRBD2 for D (6 bases). The ends were cut back, 5 bases at V and 5 bases at J, with 9 bases in the middle. Germline V gene sequence: CDR1 LNHDA, CDR2 SQIVND (reference sequence). The CDR3 sequence is 12 residues long.

The CDR3 DNA sequence: TGTGCCACCCCCGCCAGGGGACAAGAGACCCAGTACTTC. It codes for CATPARGQETQYF. The gene calls are TRBV2 and TRBJ2-5, with D tentatively TRBD1 (6 bases). There are 13 residues in the CDR3. Germline CDR1 reads SNHLY; CDR2 reads FYNNEI. V was clipped by 10 bases and J by 2 bases, with 14 bases between them. The complete variable domain, with remaining parts taken from reference TRBV2 and TRBJ2-5, reads EPEVTQTPSHQVTQMGQEVILRCVPISNHLYFYWYRQILGQKVEFLVSFYNNEISEKSEIFDDQFSVERPDGSNFTLKIRSTKLEDSAMYFCATPARGQETQYFGPGTRLLVL.

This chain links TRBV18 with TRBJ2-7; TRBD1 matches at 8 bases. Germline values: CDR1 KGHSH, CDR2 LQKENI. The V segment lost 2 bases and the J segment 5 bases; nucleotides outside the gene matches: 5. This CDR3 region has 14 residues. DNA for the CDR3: TGTGCCAGCTCACCAGACAGGGGTAGGAACGAGCAGTACTTC. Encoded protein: CASSPDRGRNEQYF. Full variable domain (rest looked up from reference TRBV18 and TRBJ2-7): NAGVMQNPRHLVRRRGQEARLRCSPMKGHSHVYWYRQLPEEGLKFMVYLQKENIIDESGMPKERFSAEFPKEGPSILRIQQVVRGDSAAYFCASSPDRGRNEQYFGPGTRLTVT.